This is a list of T cell receptor beta chains from one sample in a study of post-analysis software for immune sequencing data. TCRdb itself ran the PCR reads through MiXCR, one entry per CDR3 protein. The sample lists around 400,000 distinct CDR3 sequences, approximately 38% occurring once. Sequencing used blood. The source of these receptors is a girl aged 2 to 9 with multiple sclerosis. CDR3s include the opening cysteine and the closing phenylalanine or tryptophan. D genes are given only for firm matches. Rows may omit the clone size; those that give it use once, few, many or a size class.

d_gene: NA; j_gene: TRBJ1-5; v_gene: TRBV20-1; abundance: once; CDR3aa: CSATWLEGQQPQHF; CDR3nt: TGCAGTGCTACCTGGCTCGAGGGACAACAGCCCCAGCATTTT
d_gene: TRBD2; j_gene: TRBJ2-1; v_gene: TRBV7-7; abundance: NA; CDR3aa: CASSSGTTRDEQFF; CDR3nt: TGTGCCAGCAGCTCCGGGACTACCCGAGATGAGCAGTTCTTC
d_gene: NA; j_gene: TRBJ2-5; v_gene: TRBV7-3; abundance: NA; CDR3aa: CASSPSRKTQYF; CDR3nt: TGTGCCAGCAGCCCTTCAAGGAAGACCCAGTACTTC
d_gene: TRBD1; j_gene: TRBJ2-7; v_gene: TRBV28; abundance: few; CDR3aa: CASSSGGQGEYEQYF; CDR3nt: TGTGCCAGCAGTTCCGGGGGACAGGGCGAATACGAGCAGTACTTC
d_gene: TRBD2; j_gene: TRBJ2-3; v_gene: TRBV7-9; abundance: few; CDR3aa: CASRWTSGSADTQYF; CDR3nt: TGTGCCAGCAGGTGGACTAGCGGGAGCGCAGATACGCAGTATTTT
d_gene: NA; j_gene: TRBJ1-2; v_gene: TRBV20-1; abundance: NA; CDR3aa: CSARGFDYGYTF; CDR3nt: TGCAGTGCTAGGGGGTTCGACTATGGCTACACCTTC
d_gene: TRBD2; j_gene: TRBJ2-5; v_gene: TRBV20-1; abundance: NA; CDR3aa: CSARGLGTSSQETQYF; CDR3nt: TGCAGTGCTAGAGGGCTCGGGACTAGCTCCCAAGAGACCCAGTACTTC
d_gene: TRBD2; j_gene: TRBJ2-7; v_gene: TRBV7-6; abundance: few; CDR3aa: CASSIGLAGYEQYF; CDR3nt: TGTGCCAGCAGCATAGGACTAGCGGGCTACGAGCAGTACTTC
d_gene: NA; j_gene: TRBJ1-1; v_gene: TRBV11-2; abundance: NA; CDR3aa: CASSVNWGGDTVAFF; CDR3nt: TGTGCCAGCAGCGTTAACTGGGGGGGAGATACTGTAGCTTTCTTT
d_gene: TRBD1; j_gene: TRBJ2-5; v_gene: TRBV12-3/TRBV12-4; abundance: NA; CDR3aa: CASSLAGTGSGEQYF; CDR3nt: TGTGCCAGCAGTCTAGCCGGGACAGGGTCTGGAGAGCAGTACTTC
d_gene: NA; j_gene: TRBJ1-4; v_gene: TRBV4-1; abundance: NA; CDR3aa: CASSQDEAVYEKLFF; CDR3nt: TGCGCCAGCAGCCAAGATGAAGCAGTTTACGAAAAACTGTTTTTT
d_gene: TRBD1; j_gene: TRBJ1-4; v_gene: TRBV27; abundance: NA; CDR3aa: CASTGGEKLFF; CDR3nt: TGTGCCAGCACAGGGGGGGAAAAACTGTTTTTT
d_gene: NA; j_gene: TRBJ1-1; v_gene: TRBV5-1; abundance: NA; CDR3aa: CASIDSMNTEAFF; CDR3nt: TGCGCCAGCATCGACAGTATGAACACTGAAGCTTTCTTT
d_gene: NA; j_gene: TRBJ2-3; v_gene: TRBV7-3; abundance: NA; CDR3aa: CASSKSRVSSDTQYF; CDR3nt: TGTGCCAGCAGCAAGTCCAGAGTTTCCTCAGATACGCAGTATTTT
d_gene: NA; j_gene: TRBJ1-2; v_gene: TRBV7-2; abundance: few; CDR3aa: CASSWDTGEKGGYTF; CDR3nt: TGTGCCAGCAGCTGGGACACCGGAGAGAAGGGTGGCTACACCTTC
d_gene: TRBD2; j_gene: TRBJ2-3; v_gene: TRBV29-1; abundance: few; CDR3aa: CSVWSGTPLTDTQYF; CDR3nt: TGCAGCGTTTGGAGCGGGACGCCTCTCACAGATACGCAGTATTTT
d_gene: TRBD2; j_gene: TRBJ2-3; v_gene: TRBV11-2; abundance: NA; CDR3aa: CASSEGLAGRSDTQYF; CDR3nt: TGTGCCAGCAGCGAGGGACTAGCGGGGAGGTCGGATACGCAGTATTTT
d_gene: TRBD2; j_gene: TRBJ2-3; v_gene: TRBV5-1; abundance: NA; CDR3aa: CASSLVGAGVSDTQYF; CDR3nt: TGCGCCAGCAGCTTGGTCGGAGCGGGAGTATCAGATACGCAGTATTTT
d_gene: NA; j_gene: TRBJ2-4; v_gene: TRBV12-3/TRBV12-4; abundance: NA; CDR3aa: CASSYNREVQYF; CDR3nt: TGTGCCAGCAGTTATAACAGGGAGGTCCAGTACTTC
d_gene: TRBD1; j_gene: TRBJ2-5; v_gene: TRBV28; abundance: few; CDR3aa: CASSSWTGYSGETQYF; CDR3nt: TGTGCCAGCAGTTCCTGGACAGGCTATTCGGGAGAGACCCAGTACTTC
d_gene: NA; j_gene: TRBJ1-4; v_gene: TRBV12-3/TRBV12-4; abundance: NA; CDR3aa: CASSLAVRGGEKLFF; CDR3nt: TGTGCCAGCAGTTTAGCGGTCAGGGGAGGGGAAAAACTGTTTTTT
d_gene: NA; j_gene: TRBJ1-1; v_gene: TRBV7-9; abundance: few; CDR3aa: CASSLRGETEAFF; CDR3nt: TGTGCCAGCAGCCTTAGGGGGGAGACTGAAGCTTTCTTT
d_gene: TRBD1; j_gene: TRBJ2-7; v_gene: TRBV28; abundance: many; CDR3aa: CASSPGQGTYEQYF; CDR3nt: TGTGCCAGCAGCCCCGGACAGGGGACCTACGAGCAGTACTTC
d_gene: NA; j_gene: TRBJ2-3; v_gene: TRBV24-1; abundance: few; CDR3aa: CATSDSRSFTDTQYF; CDR3nt: TGTGCCACCAGTGATTCGCGGTCTTTTACAGATACGCAGTATTTT
d_gene: NA; j_gene: TRBJ1-2; v_gene: TRBV29-1; abundance: NA; CDR3aa: CSVHSVYGYTF; CDR3nt: TGCAGCGTGCATTCGGTGTATGGCTACACCTTC
d_gene: TRBD1; j_gene: TRBJ2-4; v_gene: TRBV20-1; abundance: NA; CDR3aa: CSARGTGIKNIQYF; CDR3nt: TGCAGTGCTAGGGGGACAGGGATAAAAAACATTCAGTACTTC
d_gene: NA; j_gene: TRBJ1-2; v_gene: TRBV9; abundance: few; CDR3aa: CASSVGKNLKGYTF; CDR3nt: TGTGCCAGCAGCGTAGGAAAGAATCTGAAAGGCTACACCTTC
d_gene: NA; j_gene: TRBJ2-5; v_gene: TRBV4-2; abundance: few; CDR3aa: CASSQERAQETQYF; CDR3nt: TGTGCCAGCAGCCAAGAAAGGGCACAAGAGACCCAGTACTTC
d_gene: TRBD2; j_gene: TRBJ2-5; v_gene: TRBV12-3/TRBV12-4; abundance: NA; CDR3aa: CASSLSLAGGQNIQETQYF; CDR3nt: TGTGCCAGCAGTTTAAGCTTAGCGGGGGGCCAAAATATTCAAGAGACCCAGTACTTC
d_gene: NA; j_gene: TRBJ1-1; v_gene: TRBV7-9; abundance: NA; CDR3aa: CASTLGRNTEAFF; CDR3nt: TGTGCCAGCACCCTCGGTAGGAACACTGAAGCTTTCTTT
d_gene: NA; j_gene: TRBJ2-7; v_gene: TRBV2; abundance: few; CDR3aa: CASSEADSTSTRQYF; CDR3nt: TGTGCCAGCAGTGAAGCGGACAGTACTTCTACGAGGCAGTACTTC
d_gene: TRBD2; j_gene: TRBJ2-1; v_gene: TRBV12-3/TRBV12-4; abundance: NA; CDR3aa: CASRQTSGRDNEQFF; CDR3nt: TGTGCCAGCAGACAGACTAGCGGGAGGGACAATGAGCAGTTCTTC
d_gene: TRBD1; j_gene: TRBJ2-1; v_gene: TRBV6-6; abundance: NA; CDR3aa: CASSDTGDNEQFF; CDR3nt: TGTGCCAGCAGTGACACAGGGGACAATGAGCAGTTCTTC
d_gene: TRBD1; j_gene: TRBJ2-7; v_gene: TRBV7-2; abundance: many; CDR3aa: CASSLTGYEQYF; CDR3nt: TGCGCCAGCAGCTTGACAGGGTACGAGCAGTACTTC
d_gene: TRBD1; j_gene: TRBJ2-7; v_gene: TRBV29-1; abundance: NA; CDR3aa: CSAELTGSSYEQYF; CDR3nt: TGCAGCGCCGAGTTGACAGGGAGCTCCTACGAGCAGTACTTC
d_gene: NA; j_gene: TRBJ2-6; v_gene: TRBV5-1; abundance: few; CDR3aa: CASSLVGDSPDGANVLTF; CDR3nt: TGCGCCAGCAGCTTGGTCGGTGACTCCCCGGATGGGGCCAACGTCCTGACTTTC
d_gene: TRBD1; j_gene: TRBJ2-7; v_gene: TRBV20-1; abundance: NA; CDR3aa: CSAEGGSSYEQYF; CDR3nt: TGCAGTGCCGAAGGGGGCAGCTCCTACGAGCAGTACTTC
d_gene: TRBD1; j_gene: TRBJ2-7; v_gene: TRBV12-3/TRBV12-4; abundance: few; CDR3aa: CASSAGTARPSPYEQYF; CDR3nt: TGTGCCAGCAGCGCTGGGACAGCTCGCCCGAGTCCTTACGAGCAGTACTTC
d_gene: TRBD2; j_gene: TRBJ2-5; v_gene: TRBV7-2; abundance: few; CDR3aa: CASSLARTSGRAWETQYF; CDR3nt: TGTGCCAGCAGCTTAGCCCGGACTAGCGGGAGGGCCTGGGAGACCCAGTACTTC
d_gene: NA; j_gene: TRBJ1-2; v_gene: TRBV9; abundance: many; CDR3aa: CASSATSTYGYTF; CDR3nt: TGTGCCAGCAGCGCCACGAGCACCTATGGCTACACCTTC
d_gene: NA; j_gene: TRBJ2-7; v_gene: TRBV29-1; abundance: NA; CDR3aa: CSVTLARYSYEQYF; CDR3nt: TGCAGCGTTACACTCGCACGGTACTCCTACGAGCAGTACTTC
d_gene: TRBD2; j_gene: TRBJ2-7; v_gene: TRBV5-1; abundance: NA; CDR3aa: CASSFGTTSYEQYF; CDR3nt: TGCGCCAGCAGCTTCGGGACTACATCCTACGAGCAGTACTTC
d_gene: NA; j_gene: TRBJ2-1; v_gene: TRBV7-8; abundance: few; CDR3aa: CASSLLSVSSYNEQFF; CDR3nt: TGTGCCAGCAGCTTACTCAGCGTTTCTTCCTACAATGAGCAGTTCTTC
d_gene: TRBD2; j_gene: TRBJ2-7; v_gene: TRBV5-1; abundance: NA; CDR3aa: CASSLGASGAYEQYF; CDR3nt: TGCGCCAGCAGCTTGGGAGCTAGCGGAGCCTACGAGCAGTACTTC
d_gene: TRBD2; j_gene: TRBJ2-5; v_gene: TRBV6-2/TRBV6-3; abundance: NA; CDR3aa: CASSYSIAGGLDQETQYF; CDR3nt: TGTGCCAGCAGTTACTCGATAGCGGGAGGTCTCGACCAAGAGACCCAGTACTTC
d_gene: NA; j_gene: TRBJ2-1; v_gene: TRBV7-9; abundance: few; CDR3aa: CASSWAIAYSYNEQFF; CDR3nt: TGTGCCAGCAGCTGGGCCATAGCGTACTCCTACAATGAGCAGTTCTTC
d_gene: NA; j_gene: TRBJ2-7; v_gene: TRBV5-1; abundance: few; CDR3aa: CASSLVPQGGSYEQYF; CDR3nt: TGCGCCAGCAGCTTGGTCCCTCAGGGCGGAAGCTACGAGCAGTACTTC
d_gene: TRBD2; j_gene: TRBJ2-7; v_gene: TRBV15; abundance: few; CDR3aa: CATSSWTSGSYEQYF; CDR3nt: TGTGCCACCAGCAGCTGGACTAGCGGGAGCTACGAGCAGTACTTC
d_gene: NA; j_gene: TRBJ1-2; v_gene: TRBV12-3/TRBV12-4; abundance: NA; CDR3aa: CASSLSGALRGGYTF; CDR3nt: TGTGCCAGCAGTTTAAGTGGGGCTCTTCGCGGTGGCTACACCTTC
d_gene: TRBD2; j_gene: TRBJ2-3; v_gene: TRBV5-4; abundance: NA; CDR3aa: CASNSGRGRTDTQYF; CDR3nt: TGTGCCAGCAATAGCGGGAGAGGGCGCACAGATACGCAGTATTTT
d_gene: NA; j_gene: TRBJ2-7; v_gene: TRBV4-1; abundance: once; CDR3aa: CASSPKRNYEQYF; CDR3nt: TGCGCCAGCAGCCCTAAACGGAACTACGAGCAGTACTTC
d_gene: NA; j_gene: TRBJ1-2; v_gene: TRBV6-5; abundance: NA; CDR3aa: CASSYERESYGYTF; CDR3nt: TGTGCCAGCAGTTACGAGAGGGAAAGCTATGGCTACACCTTC
d_gene: TRBD1; j_gene: TRBJ2-7; v_gene: TRBV6-6; abundance: NA; CDR3aa: CASRDSNYEQYF; CDR3nt: TGTGCCAGCCGGGACAGCAACTACGAGCAGTACTTC
d_gene: NA; j_gene: TRBJ2-2; v_gene: TRBV6-5; abundance: NA; CDR3aa: CASSYGDDRGELFF; CDR3nt: TGTGCCAGCAGTTACGGTGACGATCGAGGGGAGCTGTTTTTT
d_gene: NA; j_gene: TRBJ1-2; v_gene: TRBV20-1; abundance: NA; CDR3aa: CSSRSGSYKGGYTF; CDR3nt: TGCAGTAGTCGTTCGGGCAGCTACAAGGGAGGCTACACCTTC
d_gene: NA; j_gene: TRBJ1-2; v_gene: TRBV12-3/TRBV12-4; abundance: once; CDR3aa: CASSRWGGRGYGYTF; CDR3nt: TGTGCCAGCAGTCGATGGGGAGGGAGAGGCTATGGCTACACCTTC
d_gene: NA; j_gene: TRBJ1-1; v_gene: TRBV12-3/TRBV12-4; abundance: once; CDR3aa: CASSLRWPQAFF; CDR3nt: TGTGCCAGCAGTCTGAGGTGGCCCCAAGCTTTCTTT
d_gene: TRBD1; j_gene: TRBJ2-7; v_gene: TRBV29-1; abundance: few; CDR3aa: CSYTGTAKYEQYF; CDR3nt: TGCAGCTACACCGGGACAGCTAAGTACGAGCAGTACTTC
d_gene: TRBD1; j_gene: TRBJ1-1; v_gene: TRBV7-6; abundance: few; CDR3aa: CASSWGQNSEAFF; CDR3nt: TGTGCCAGCAGCTGGGGACAGAACTCTGAAGCTTTCTTT
d_gene: TRBD2; j_gene: TRBJ2-3; v_gene: TRBV10-3; abundance: NA; CDR3aa: CATSGTISTDTQYF; CDR3nt: TGTGCCACCTCCGGGACTATTAGCACAGATACGCAGTATTTT